This TCR beta chain came from a study of control samples from healthy donors and cancer patients. Germline CDR1 is MNHNS and CDR2 is SASEGT. Trimming left V 0 bases short and J 6 bases short, with 9 bases between. The CDR3 has 13 amino acids. Produced via immunoSEQ multiplex PCR; TCRdb's table is partial and in-frame only. Here the sample spans 90,000 to 100,000 clones, roughly 84% being singletons. Sequenced input: PBMCs. V and J are TRBV6-1 and TRBJ2-7; tentatively, D is TRBD2 (6 bases). The TCR comes from a man between 65 and 85 years old with lung cancer. In DNA form, the CDR3 reads TGTGCCAGCAGTGAAGCGCCGGGAGCCGAGCAGTACTTC. This codes for CASSEAPGAEQYF.